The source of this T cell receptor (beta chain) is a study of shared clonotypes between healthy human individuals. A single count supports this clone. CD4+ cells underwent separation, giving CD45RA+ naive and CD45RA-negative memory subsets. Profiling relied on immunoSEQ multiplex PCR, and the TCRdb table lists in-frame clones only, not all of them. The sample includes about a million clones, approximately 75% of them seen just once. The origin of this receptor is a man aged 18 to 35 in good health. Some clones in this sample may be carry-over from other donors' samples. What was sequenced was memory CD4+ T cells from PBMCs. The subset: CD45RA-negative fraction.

The CDR3 protein is CASSQDVRTSGTGELFF. CDR3 bases: TGCGCCAGCAGCCAAGATGTGCGGACTAGCGGCACCGGGGAGCTGTTTTTT. V usage is TRBV4-3 and J usage is TRBJ2-2; 10 bases match TRBD2. The CDR3 is 17 residues long. Germline V lookup: CDR1 LGHNA, CDR2 YSLEER. V shed 0 bases, J shed 4 bases, and the junction held 5 bases outside the gene matches.